The rows below give T cell receptor beta chains drawn from one sample of a study of blood T cell repertoires in COVID-19. Using immunoSEQ multiplex PCR, the repertoire was profiled, and TCRdb retains in-frame clones only, with some absent. This repertoire shows approximately 150,000 clones, 87% found once; its top ten account for approximately 1.4%. The material sequenced was peripheral blood. These receptors all come from a woman in her forties or fifties with acute or convalescent COVID-19. Each CDR3 is given with its conserved first and last residue.

TRBV4-2	TRBJ1-1	CASSTTGETEAFF
TRBV18	TRBJ1-1	CASSYGQGNTEAFF
TRBV5-4	TRBJ1-1	CASSRAGYQTEAFF
TRBV9	TRBJ2-7	CASSVTGGLVDEQYF
TRBV2	TRBJ2-7	CASSEPAGAYEQYF
TRBV6-5	TRBJ1-1	CASSYSALMNTEAFF
TRBV9	TRBJ1-2	CASSVDGSGYGYTF
TRBV29-1	TRBJ2-1	CSVALANEQFF
TRBV18	TRBJ2-7	CASSPREGGEQYF
TRBV12-2	TRBJ1-2	CASRSSGTGTNYGYTF
TRBV5-4	TRBJ2-1	CASSLGGLAAYNEQFF
TRBV7-9	TRBJ2-3	CASSFAGLRTDTQYF
TRBV5-1	TRBJ2-7	CASSLIASAYEQYF
TRBV5-1	TRBJ1-1	CASSGQGRRNTEAFF
TRBV7-2	TRBJ1-5	CASSLVEEPQHF
TRBV20-1	TRBJ1-4	CSASRGRPNEKLFF
TRBV9	TRBJ1-1	CASSRQGGTEAFF
TRBV6-5	TRBJ1-2	CASSYGTGGGYGYTF
TRBV19	TRBJ2-5	CASASNPGHMYQETQYF
TRBV29-1	TRBJ2-5	CSVSAPPSQETQYF
TRBV28	TRBJ2-1	CASRTARSSYNEQFF
TRBV7-9	TRBJ2-5	CASSPLDRIQETQYF
TRBV6-2/TRBV6-3	TRBJ2-7	CASSYPPDEQYF
TRBV6-5	TRBJ1-5	CASSPYRNQPQHF
TRBV7-9	TRBJ2-5	CASNSQVVQETQYF
TRBV5-4	TRBJ1-2	CASSLGRQDGYTF
TRBV27	TRBJ2-3	CASNQPGQLDTQYF
TRBV7-2	TRBJ2-1	CASSLRTGTTGNEQFF
TRBV5-6	TRBJ2-2	CASSLLGVYRGPGELFF
TRBV4-2	TRBJ1-4	CASSPIIHGVEEKLFF